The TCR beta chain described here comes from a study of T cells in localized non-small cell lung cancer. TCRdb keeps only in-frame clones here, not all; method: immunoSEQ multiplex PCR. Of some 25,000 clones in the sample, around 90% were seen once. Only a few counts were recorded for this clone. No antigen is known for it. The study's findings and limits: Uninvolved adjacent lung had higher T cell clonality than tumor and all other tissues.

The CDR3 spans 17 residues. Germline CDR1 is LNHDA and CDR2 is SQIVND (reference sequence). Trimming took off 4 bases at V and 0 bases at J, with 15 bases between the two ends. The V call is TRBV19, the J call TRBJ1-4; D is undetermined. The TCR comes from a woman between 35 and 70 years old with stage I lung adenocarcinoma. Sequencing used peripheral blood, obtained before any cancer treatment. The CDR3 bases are TGTGCCAGTAGTACCCGGTTTTACCAAGCAACTAATGAAAAACTGTTTTTT. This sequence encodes CASSTRFYQATNEKLFF.